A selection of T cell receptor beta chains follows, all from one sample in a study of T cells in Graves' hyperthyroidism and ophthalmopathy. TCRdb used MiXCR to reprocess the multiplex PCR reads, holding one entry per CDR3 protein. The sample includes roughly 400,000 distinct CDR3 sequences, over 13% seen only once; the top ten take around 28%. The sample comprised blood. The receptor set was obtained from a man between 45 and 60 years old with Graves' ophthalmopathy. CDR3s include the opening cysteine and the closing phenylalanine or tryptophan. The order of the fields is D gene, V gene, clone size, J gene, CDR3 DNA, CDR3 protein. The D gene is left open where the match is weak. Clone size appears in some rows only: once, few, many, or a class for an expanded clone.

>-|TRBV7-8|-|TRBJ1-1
TGTGCCAGCAGCTTAGTGGGGGCTGACACTGAAGCTTTCTTT
CASSLVGADTEAFF
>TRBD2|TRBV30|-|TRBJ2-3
TGTGCCTGGAGCCCCGGGACTAGCGGGAGTACGCAGTATTTT
CAWSPGTSGSTQYF
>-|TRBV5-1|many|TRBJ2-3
TGCGCCAGCAGCTTACCCCTTAGCACAGATACGCAGTATTTT
CASSLPLSTDTQYF
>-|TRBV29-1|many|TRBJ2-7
TGCAGCGCCGAGGGGGGAAGCTCCTACGAGCAGTACTTC
CSAEGGSSYEQYF
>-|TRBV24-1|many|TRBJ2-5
TGTGCCACCAGTGACCGTAATGACGGGCTGGGGGGCGAGACCCAGTACTTC
CATSDRNDGLGGETQYF
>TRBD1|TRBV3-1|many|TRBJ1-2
TGTGCCAGCAGCCAAGTGCAGGGGGATGGCTACACCTTC
CASSQVQGDGYTF
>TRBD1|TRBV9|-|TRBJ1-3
TGTGCCAGCAGCGCGGGACAGATGAGCTCTGGAAACACCATATATTTT
CASSAGQMSSGNTIYF
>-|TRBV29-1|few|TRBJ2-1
TGCAGCGTTGAATGGGAGCGTGGAGGTGAGCAGTTCTTC
CSVEWERGGEQFF
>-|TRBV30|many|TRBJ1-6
TGTGCCTGGAGTCCTGACTTTGTCTCACCCCTCCACTTT
CAWSPDFVSPLHF
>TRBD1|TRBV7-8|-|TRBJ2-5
TGTGCCAGCAGCCCACTACCGGGACAGGGTTACTTC
CASSPLPGQGYF
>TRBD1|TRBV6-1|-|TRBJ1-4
TGTGCCAGCAGTGACAGGGACAGGCTTCCTAATGAAAAACTGTTTTTT
CASSDRDRLPNEKLFF
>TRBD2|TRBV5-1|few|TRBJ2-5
TGCGCCAGCAGCACGGGACTAGCGTGGCAAGAGACCCAGTACTTC
CASSTGLAWQETQYF
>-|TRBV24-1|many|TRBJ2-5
TGTGCCACCAGTGATTCCTTTAGCGGTCAAGAGACCCAGTACTTC
CATSDSFSGQETQYF
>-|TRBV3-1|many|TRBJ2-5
TGTGCCAGCAGCCCTGGGCTAGAGGGGACCCAGTACTTC
CASSPGLEGTQYF
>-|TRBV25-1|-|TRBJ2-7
TGTGCCAGCAGTGAAAACAGCAACTACGAGCAGTACTTC
CASSENSNYEQYF
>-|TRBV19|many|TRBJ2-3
TGTGCCAGTAGTATGGATCCGGGTACGCAGTATTTT
CASSMDPGTQYF
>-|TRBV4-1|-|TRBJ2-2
TGCGCCAGCAGCCAAGACGGGGCGGGTACGACCTACGGGGAGCTGTTTTTT
CASSQDGAGTTYGELFF
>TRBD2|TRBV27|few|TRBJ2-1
TGTGCCAGCAGTTTAATAGCGGGAGAGGTTAATGAGCAGTTCTTC
CASSLIAGEVNEQFF
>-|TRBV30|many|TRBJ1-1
TGTGCCAATGAGGCGGACGTTGAAGCTTTCTTT
CANEADVEAFF
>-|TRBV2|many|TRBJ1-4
TGTGCCAGCAGTGAAAATGCAGGGTTCGTTCTTGAAAAACTGTTTTTT
CASSENAGFVLEKLFF
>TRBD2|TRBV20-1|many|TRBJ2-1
TGCAGTGCTAGAGTCAGCGGGAGTTTCTACAATGAGCAGTTCTTC
CSARVSGSFYNEQFF
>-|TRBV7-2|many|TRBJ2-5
TGTGCCAGCAGCTCCGAATTTCAAGAGACCCAGTACTTC
CASSSEFQETQYF
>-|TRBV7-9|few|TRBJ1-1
TGTGCCAGCAGCCTAGAATTCGAGGCTTTCTTT
CASSLEFEAFF
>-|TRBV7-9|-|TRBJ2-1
TGTGCCAGCAGCTCAAAAAGTAACCCGGGACCCCCGGGGTCCTACAATGAGCAGTTCTTC
CASSSKSNPGPPGSYNEQFF
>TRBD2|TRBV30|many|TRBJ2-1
TGTGCCTGGAGACTAGCGGTCTCCTACAATGAGCAGTTCTTC
CAWRLAVSYNEQFF
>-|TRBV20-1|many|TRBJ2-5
TGCAGTGCAAAAAAACCGAGGTGGAGCGCAGGGAAAGAGACCCAGTACTTC
CSAKKPRWSAGKETQYF
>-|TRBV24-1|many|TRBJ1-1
TGTGCCACCAGGGGATACCAGGGCGAGGCTGAAGCTTTCTTT
CATRGYQGEAEAFF
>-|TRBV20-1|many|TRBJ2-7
TGCAGTGCTAGGAGGGAAGCCTACGAGCAGTACTTC
CSARREAYEQYF
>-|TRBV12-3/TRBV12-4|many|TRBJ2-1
TGTGCCAGCAACTCTGTGGACAATGAGCAGTTCTTC
CASNSVDNEQFF
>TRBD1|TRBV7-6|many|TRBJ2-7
TGTGCCAGCAGCACGAGACAGGGCGGGCGGGACGAGCAGTACTTC
CASSTRQGGRDEQYF
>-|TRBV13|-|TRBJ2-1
TGTGCCAGCAGTTTCCTCACCGTACGGATTGAGCAGTTCTTC
CASSFLTVRIEQFF
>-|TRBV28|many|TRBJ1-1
TGTGCCAGCAGTTTGTATGGGGCGGGGCTTCACACTGAAGCTTTCTTT
CASSLYGAGLHTEAFF
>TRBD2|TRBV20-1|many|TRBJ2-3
TGCAGTGCTAGACCACCCCCAGGACTAGCGGGAGGATTTGGTAGCACAGATACGCAGTATTTT
CSARPPPGLAGGFGSTDTQYF
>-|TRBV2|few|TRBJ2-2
TGTGCCAGCAGTGAAATCCCCACTGGCACCGGGGAGCTGTTTTTT
CASSEIPTGTGELFF